These T cell receptor beta chains were read from a single sample in a study of a mutant IDH1 vaccine in newly diagnosed glioma. Only in-frame clones appear in the TCRdb table, and some are missing; sequencing was by immunoSEQ multiplex PCR. The table records some 120,000 clones, around four fifths of them present only once. These receptors lack a known antigen. The starting material was PBMCs, obtained from a glioma patient whose treatment included an IDH1 peptide vaccine. The receptor source for this set is a man aged 40-55 years with glioma. CDR3s include the opening cysteine and the closing phenylalanine or tryptophan. The D gene is left open where the match is weak.

cdr3_length	d_call	v_call	j_call	cdr3_aa
14	.	TRBV4-2	TRBJ2-5	CASSQGLDLGTQYF
16	.	TRBV5-1	TRBJ2-6	CASSLEFASGANVLTF
16	TRBD2	TRBV6-5	TRBJ2-1	CASSYRTSGIPNEQFF
12	.	TRBV30	TRBJ2-1	CAWSVGRNEQFF
13	.	TRBV5-4	TRBJ1-1	CASSWGPSTEAFF
14	TRBD2	TRBV9	TRBJ2-7	CASSVGGRAVEQYF
14	.	TRBV28	TRBJ2-7	CASSRPSSPYEQYF
13	.	TRBV30	TRBJ2-3	CAWTDVSTDTQYF
15	.	TRBV5-1	TRBJ2-7	CASSFNSGPLSEQYF
13	TRBD1	TRBV7-2	TRBJ2-5	CASSSWTGETQYF
14	TRBD2	TRBV6-5	TRBJ2-3	CASSWTSGEDTQYF
15	.	TRBV4-1	TRBJ1-1	CASSHLSGSRPEAFF
12	.	TRBV6-1	TRBJ2-5	CASSAGLGTQYF
12	.	TRBV6-6	TRBJ1-1	CATSQGVTEAFF
11	.	TRBV5-1	TRBJ1-2	CASSLEGSYTF
15	TRBD1	TRBV6-5	TRBJ1-6	CASSTGTGGNSPLHF
12	.	TRBV6-1	TRBJ2-7	CASSAQLYEQYF
13	.	TRBV25-1	TRBJ2-7	CASRSDISYEQYF
15	TRBD2	TRBV18	TRBJ2-7	CASSPPGLGIDEQYF
15	.	TRBV7-2	TRBJ2-5	CASSPTGQRSETQYF
16	.	TRBV5-4	TRBJ2-2	CASSLTKLSNTGELFF
14	.	TRBV29-1	TRBJ2-3	CSVVSLGGTDTQYF
14	.	TRBV6-1	TRBJ1-1	CASSDGVMNTEAFF
13	TRBD1	TRBV27	TRBJ1-2	CASRMTGDYGYTF
16	TRBD1	TRBV7-9	TRBJ1-5	CASSSGTGVRNQPQHF
18	TRBD2	TRBV28	TRBJ2-3	CASSKDTGTPGGGDTQYF
15	.	TRBV7-2	TRBJ2-5	CASSRRGTGQETQYF
14	.	TRBV19	TRBJ1-2	CASRFSTGNYGYTF
15	TRBD1	TRBV6-5	TRBJ1-3	CASSLLRGVGNTIYF
15	.	TRBV19	TRBJ1-5	CASNGLSAGGKPQHF
15	TRBD1	TRBV6-6	TRBJ2-7	CASRRDRGLTYEQYF
14	.	TRBV30	TRBJ1-4	CAWRADTTNEKLFF
12	.	TRBV30	TRBJ2-5	CAQHRDQETQYF
15	TRBD2	TRBV5-5	TRBJ2-3	CASSSGLASTDTQYF
12	.	TRBV7-2	TRBJ2-7	CASREGREEQYF
13	.	TRBV7-2	TRBJ2-2	CASSLAGTGELFF
10	.	TRBV20-1	TRBJ1-2	CSARDPGYTF
13	TRBD2	TRBV27	TRBJ2-7	CASRRGLSYEQYF
14	.	TRBV28	TRBJ1-1	CASSFPGMNTEAFF
15	.	TRBV7-2	TRBJ1-6	CASSQGTLQRSPLHF
14	.	TRBV6-5	TRBJ1-1	CASSYWARETEAFF
14	.	TRBV28	TRBJ2-7	CASSFLGPSYEQYF
14	.	TRBV18	TRBJ1-2	CASSPAGRFYGYTF
12	.	TRBV29-1	TRBJ2-3	CSVGIQRGTQYF
15	.	TRBV6-1	TRBJ2-7	CASSEVPGPSYEQYF
11	.	TRBV7-9	TRBJ2-1	CASSPLLEQFF
17	TRBD2	TRBV25-1	TRBJ2-1	CASSGNIGLAYYNEQFF
19	TRBD2	TRBV7-2	TRBJ2-3	CASSGYFSGLAAITDTQYF